The 32 T cell receptor beta chains below come from one sample, sequenced in a study of T cell changes during pregnancy in multiple sclerosis. Profiling relied on immunoSEQ multiplex PCR, and the TCRdb table lists in-frame clones only, not all of them. Of tens of thousands of clones in the sample, 75% to 95% are singletons; the top ten hold 0.86%. The starting material was peripheral blood, obtained in the second trimester of pregnancy. The origin of the receptors is a female donor with multiple sclerosis, enrolled in a pregnancy study.

The chain carries TRBV2 and TRBJ2-1; perhaps TRBD1 as D (6 bases). Between the trimmed V and J ends, which lost 1 base and 0 bases, there was a span of 7 bases. The germline V gene encodes CDR1 SNHLY and CDR2 FYNNEI. The CDR3 is 15 residues long. DNA for the CDR3: TGTGCCAGCAGTGAAGTAGGGGGCTCCTACAATGAGCAGTTCTTC. Protein: CASSEVGGSYNEQFF.

This clone was observed once. The chain has TRBV19 and TRBJ2-7; TRBD1 agrees at 10 bases. CDR3 length: 12 amino acids. Germline CDR1 LNHDA, CDR2 SQIVND (reference sequence). V lost 6 bases, J lost 7 bases, and 3 bases stayed unmatched. The CDR3 DNA reads as TGTGCCAGTAGCGACAGGGGGCGAGAGCAGTACTTC. This gives the protein CASSDRGREQYF.

The rearrangement uses TRBV9 and TRBJ2-5; 12 bases line up with TRBD2. V lost 0 bases, J lost 2 bases, and 8 bases stayed unmatched. Germline-derived CDR1 and CDR2 are SGDLS and YYNGEE. CDR3 size: 18 residues. In DNA form, the CDR3 reads TGTGCCAGCAGCGTAGTAGCTAGCGGGGGGGCGGGGCAAGAGACCCAGTACTTC. This codes for CASSVVASGGAGQETQYF.

In its sample, this clone was seen once. This chain joins TRBV9 and TRBJ2-4; D might be TRBD2 (6 bases). V was cut by 3 bases and J by 3 bases, with 13 bases left in between. The CDR3 has 15 amino acids. Per the germline V gene, CDR1 is SGDLS and CDR2 is YYNGEE. The chain's CDR3 is CASSAIGEDKNIQYF. CDR3 sequence (DNA): TGTGCCAGCAGCGCGATTGGGGAGGACAAAAACATTCAGTACTTC.

The V gene is TRBV30, the J gene TRBJ1-5; TRBD1 might be the D (6 bases). CDR1 and CDR2 (germline): GTSNPN, SVGIG (reference sequence). CDR3 size: 15 residues. V lost 1 base to trimming and J lost 5 bases, with 15 bases between them. The CDR3 coding sequence is TGTGCCTGGAGTGGCATCAGGGGAACGGATCAGCCCCAGCATTTT. Amino acids: CAWSGIRGTDQPQHF.

This clone appeared a single time. V and J are TRBV25-1 and TRBJ1-1; D might be TRBD1 (5 bases). V gave up 7 bases and J gave up 5 bases, with 14 bases separating them. The germline V gene has CDR1 MGHDK and CDR2 SYGVNS. There are 13 residues in the CDR3. As DNA, the CDR3 is TGTGCCAGCACCGGGTTGGGGCGGACTGAAGCTTTCTTT. This codes for CASTGLGRTEAFF. The variable domain in full, completed from reference TRBV25-1 and TRBJ1-1, reads EADIYQTPRYLVIGTGKKITLECSQTMGHDKMYWYQQDPGMELHLIHYSYGVNSTEKGDLSSESTVSRIRTEHFPLTLESARPSHTSQYLCASTGLGRTEAFFGQGTRLTVV.

The chain joins TRBV2 to TRBJ2-7; D unclear. This CDR3 is 12 amino acids long. CDR1 is SNHLY and CDR2 is FYNNEI in the germline V gene. V lost 2 bases, J lost 2 bases, and 4 bases lay in between. The CDR3 DNA reads TGTGCCAGCAGTGAATGGCCCTACGAGCAGTACTTC. This sequence encodes CASSEWPYEQYF.

The rearrangement joins TRBV18 to TRBJ2-5, with unresolved D. With 1 base removed from V and 1 base from J, the gap between germline ends came to 4 bases. The CDR3 runs to 13 residues. Germline CDR1 and CDR2: KGHSH and LQKENI. As DNA, the CDR3 is TGTGCCAGCTCACCACTGCGCCAAGAGACCCAGTACTTC. Translation: CASSPLRQETQYF.

The rearrangement joins TRBV10-3 to TRBJ1-2, with D uncertain. The CDR3 is 15 residues long. The germline CDR1 and CDR2 sequences are ENHRY and SYGVKD. The V end was cut by 10 bases, the J end by 3 bases, with 21 bases between. CDR3 DNA sequence: TGTGCCAGCCTAGAGGGTATCAGACCTTACTATGGCTACACCTTC. It yields the protein CASLEGIRPYYGYTF.

The rearrangement links TRBV5-4 to TRBJ2-5; 7 positions agree with TRBD2. The CDR3 covers 15 residues. Germline CDR1 is SGHNT and CDR2 is YYREEE (reference sequence). V was clipped by 4 bases and J by 1 base; unmatched bases: 7. This CDR3 reads CASSRAGELQETQYF. The CDR3 DNA follows: TGTGCCAGCAGCAGGGCGGGGGAGCTCCAAGAGACCCAGTACTTC. Supplemented by reference TRBV5-4 and TRBJ2-5, the full variable domain reads ETGVTQSPTHLIKTRGQQVTLRCSSQSGHNTVSWYQQALGQGPQFIFQYYREEENGRGNFPPRFSGLQFPNYSSELNVNALELDDSALYLCASSRAGELQETQYFGPGTRLLVL.

V usage is TRBV27 and J usage is TRBJ1-1; no reliable D call. The germline V gene encodes CDR1 MNHEY and CDR2 SMNVEV (reference sequence). The CDR3 has 15 amino acids. V lost 5 bases to trimming and J lost 1 base, with 14 bases between them. The CDR3 DNA reads TGTGCCAGCAGTCCCTTGGGGAGCGCGAACACTGAAGCTTTCTTT. Its protein is CASSPLGSANTEAFF.

J is TRBJ2-7 and V is TRBV2; 8 bases line up with TRBD1. Trimming took 6 bases from V and 6 from J; bases not matched to a gene: 19. The CDR3 runs 17 residues. Looked up from germline, CDR1 is SNHLY and CDR2 is FYNNEI. This CDR3 reads CASSDGQGRSLLREQYF. The CDR3 coding sequence is TGTGCCAGCAGCGATGGACAGGGAAGGTCTCTCTTACGCGAGCAGTACTTC.

The V call is TRBV18, the J call TRBJ1-1; D ambiguous. The CDR3 totals 13 residues. With 3 bases removed from V and 3 bases from J, the gap between germline ends came to 8 bases. Germline values: CDR1 KGHSH, CDR2 LQKENI. The CDR3 DNA sequence: TGTGCCAGCTCACCTAGCCGGGACACTGAAGCTTTCTTT. Protein: CASSPSRDTEAFF.

The chain carries TRBV5-4 and TRBJ2-7; tentative D call: TRBD2 (6 bases). The CDR3 has 15 amino acids. Per the germline V gene, CDR1 is SGHNT and CDR2 is YYREEE (reference sequence). V was trimmed by 1 base and J by 3 bases, leaving 14 bases between them. In nucleotides, the CDR3 is TGTGCCAGCAGCTTGTTGGCGGGGAGCGGCTACGAGCAGTACTTC. Translating it yields CASSLLAGSGYEQYF.

A note on this clone: The junction and the germline gene differ at one end; a read error may be behind it. V is TRBV7-2 and J is TRBJ1-4, with D unclear. Per germline, CDR1 SGHTA and CDR2 FQGNSA. The CDR3 loop spans 13 amino acids. CDR3 protein: CAGSSSINEKLFF. The CDR3 DNA reads as TGTGCCGGCAGTAGCAGCATTAATGAAAAACTGTTTTTT.

This clone was seen just once. This chain joins TRBV7-9 and TRBJ2-6, with TRBD1 matching 8 bases. CDR1 is SEHNR, CDR2 FQNEAQ, per germline (reference sequence). The CDR3 consists of 17 residues. J was trimmed by 0 bases and V by 5 bases; bases with no gene match: 6. The CDR3, as DNA: TGTGCCAGCAGCCGCGGACAGGGTCTCTCTGGGGCCAACGTCCTGACTTTC. This translates into CASSRGQGLSGANVLTF.

This clone showed up just once. The chain has TRBV27 and TRBJ1-4; 9 positions match TRBD1. V trimming: 7 bases; J trimming: 8 bases; junction bases outside the gene matches: 11. The CDR3 consists of 15 residues. CDR1 and CDR2 from the germline V gene are MNHEY and SMNVEV (reference sequence). The CDR3 DNA sequence: TGTGCCAGCACCCACAACAGGGGGCTAAAAGAAAAACTGTTTTTT. It is translated as CASTHNRGLKEKLFF.

The J gene is TRBJ2-3, the V gene TRBV7-9; maybe TRBD2 (5 bases). V dropped 3 bases and J dropped 0 bases, with 7 bases sitting between them. Germline V gives CDR1 SEHNR, CDR2 FQNEAQ (reference sequence). The CDR3 length is 14 residues. The CDR3 nucleotides are TGTGCCAGCAGCTTGACTACTAGCACAGATACGCAGTATTTT. This sequence encodes CASSLTTSTDTQYF.

The chain combines TRBV7-9 with TRBJ2-7; D ambiguous. Trimming shortened V by 3 bases and J by 3 bases, and 3 bases separated the two germline ends. This CDR3 contains 11 residues. The germline gives CDR1 SEHNR, CDR2 FQNEAQ (reference sequence). The CDR3 sequence is CASSFIYEQYF. In DNA, the CDR3 is TGTGCCAGCAGCTTTATCTACGAGCAGTACTTC.

The rearrangement joins TRBV18 to TRBJ2-7; 8 bases agree with TRBD1. Germline CDR1 KGHSH, CDR2 LQKENI. Trimming took 3 bases from V and 3 from J; bases not matched to a gene: 4. The CDR3 consists of 14 residues. CDR3 amino acids: CASSPDRGGYEQYF. The CDR3 DNA follows: TGTGCCAGCTCACCCGACAGGGGTGGCTACGAGCAGTACTTC. Variable domain in full (rest from reference TRBV18 and TRBJ2-7): NAGVMQNPRHLVRRRGQEARLRCSPMKGHSHVYWYRQLPEEGLKFMVYLQKENIIDESGMPKERFSAEFPKEGPSILRIQQVVRGDSAAYFCASSPDRGGYEQYFGPGTRLTVT.

The genes are TRBV12-5 and TRBJ1-2; D not certain. The length of the CDR3 is 15 residues. The V gene lost 3 bases and the J gene lost 4 bases, with 15 bases spanning the gap. Germline CDR1 reads LGHNT; CDR2 reads FRNRAP. The CDR3 DNA is TGTGCTAGTGGTTTAGTCCCGACGAGGCTCTATGGCTACACCTTC. This gives the protein CASGLVPTRLYGYTF.

The chain carries TRBV6-5 and TRBJ1-2, with a weak D call TRBD1 (6 bases). CDR1 MNHEY and CDR2 SVGAGI come from the germline V gene. The CDR3 runs 13 residues. V shed 5 bases and J shed 8 bases, with 15 bases lying between them. CDR3 sequence (DNA): TGTGCCAGCAGTAGGGGGGGACTTCAAGGCTACACCTTC. Translating it yields CASSRGGLQGYTF.

The chain couples TRBV6-5 to TRBJ1-4, with 7 bases aligning to TRBD1. From germline, CDR1 is MNHEY and CDR2 SVGAGI. V lost 6 bases and J lost 11; bases outside the gene matches: 12. The CDR3 totals 14 residues. CDR3 sequence: CASRPTGSNVKLFF. DNA for the CDR3: TGTGCCAGCAGGCCGACAGGGTCTAATGTGAAACTGTTTTTT.

The chain carries TRBV9 and TRBJ2-5; 7 bases line up with TRBD2. V gave up 0 bases and J gave up 4 bases; unmatched junction bases: 9. The germline gives CDR1 SGDLS, CDR2 YYNGEE. The CDR3 contains 16 residues. The chain's CDR3 is CASSVGGTTFGETQYF. In nucleotides, the CDR3 is TGTGCCAGCAGCGTAGGAGGGACTACCTTCGGAGAGACCCAGTACTTC.

This clone appeared once. The chain uses TRBV27 and TRBJ2-5; the match to TRBD2 covers 10 bases. CDR1 is MNHEY and CDR2 is SMNVEV in the germline V gene (reference sequence). The trim removed 3 bases at V and 4 bases at J, leaving 5 bases unmatched. The CDR3 length is 15 residues. The CDR3 DNA reads TGTGCCAGCAGTTTGCTAGCGGGGGCCCCAGAGACCCAGTACTTC. Translation: CASSLLAGAPETQYF.

This clone was found once. Sequence at one end of the junction differs from germline and may be a read error. This chain links TRBV5-4 with TRBJ1-2, with TRBD1 matching 8 bases. The CDR3 has 15 residues. CDR1 and CDR2 (germline): SGHNT, YYREEE (reference sequence). This CDR3 is CAGSLPGTGGDGYTF. The CDR3 coding sequence is TGTGCCGGCAGCTTACCCGGCACAGGGGGGGATGGCTACACCTTC.

This clone was picked up one time. The chain couples TRBV9 to TRBJ2-3, with TRBD2 matching over 9 bases. Per the germline V gene, CDR1 is SGDLS and CDR2 is YYNGEE. Germline trimming cut 1 base from V and 4 bases from J; bases unmatched to any gene: 4. The CDR3 spans 15 residues. DNA for the CDR3: TGTGCCAGCAGCGTATGGCGGGGGGGCGCAGATACGCAGTATTTT. Its translation is CASSVWRGGADTQYF.

The rearrangement joins TRBV6-4 to TRBJ1-2, with TRBD1 matching over 7 bases. The junction had 11 bases not matched to a gene; V was cut back by 6 bases and J by 1 base. CDR1 and CDR2 from the germline V gene are MRHNA and SNTAGT. This CDR3 has 16 residues. CDR3 in amino acids: CASRPQGIGHNYGYTF. The CDR3 region has the DNA TGTGCCAGCAGACCACAGGGGATTGGGCATAACTATGGCTACACCTTC.

The chain couples TRBV7-9 to TRBJ2-7, with a possible D match to TRBD1 (6 bases). Trimming left V 4 bases short and J 0 bases short, with 10 bases between. Per germline, CDR1 SEHNR and CDR2 FQNEAQ (reference sequence). The CDR3 loop spans 14 amino acids. The DNA of the CDR3 is TGTGCCAGCAGCTCGAGGACAGTCTCCTACGAGCAGTACTTC. Its protein product is CASSSRTVSYEQYF.

The CDR3 DNA is TGTGCCAGCAGCCAAATCATAGGGGGGAACACTGAAGCTTTCTTT. Amino acid sequence: CASSQIIGGNTEAFF. The genes are TRBV7-3 and TRBJ1-1; the D gene is possibly TRBD1 (6 bases). Trimming pared 5 bases from V and 1 base from J, leaving 14 bases between. The CDR3 consists of 15 residues. Per germline, CDR1 SGHTA and CDR2 FQGTGA.

The chain is built from TRBV7-3 and TRBJ2-1, with 13 bases identical to TRBD2. Trimming took 3 bases from V and 8 from J; bases not matched to a gene: 7. CDR3 length: 16 amino acids. CDR1 is SGHTA, CDR2 FQGTGA, per germline. The CDR3 coding sequence is TGTGCCAGCAGCTTCTCCACTAGCGGGGGGGAGCATGAGCAGTTCTTC. It yields the protein CASSFSTSGGEHEQFF.

V and J are TRBV6-6 and TRBJ2-5; D gene unclear. The CDR3 is made up of 14 amino acids. CDR1 and CDR2 (germline): MNHNY, SVGAGI (reference sequence). The germline V and J ends were trimmed by 6 bases and 5 bases, with 16 bases remaining between them. CDR3 sequence (DNA): TGTGCCAGCAGCCCTACTTCCGGTCGGGAGACCCAGTACTTC. This codes for CASSPTSGRETQYF.